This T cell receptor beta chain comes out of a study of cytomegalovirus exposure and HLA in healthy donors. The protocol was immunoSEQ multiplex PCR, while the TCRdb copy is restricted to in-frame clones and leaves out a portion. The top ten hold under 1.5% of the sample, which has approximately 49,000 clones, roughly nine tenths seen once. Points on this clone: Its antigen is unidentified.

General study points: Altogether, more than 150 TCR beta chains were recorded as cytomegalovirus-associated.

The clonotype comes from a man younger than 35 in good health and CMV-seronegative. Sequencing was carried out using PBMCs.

This CDR3 reads CASSFGGVYEQYF. The CDR3 DNA reads TGTGCCAGCAGCTTCGGGGGGGTCTACGAGCAGTACTTC. This sequence joins TRBV5-4 and TRBJ2-7, with 8 positions matching TRBD2. The CDR3 spans 13 residues. From germline, CDR1 is SGHNT and CDR2 YYREEE (reference sequence). After removal of 2 bases from V and 3 bases from J, the junction contained 1 base not matched to a gene.